This T cell receptor (beta chain) was sequenced in a study of T cells after yellow fever vaccination. The wider study: Fractions of limited cellularity were prepared by means of SMART-Seq v4 Ultra Low Input.

Researchers made TCR cDNA using 5'RACE template switching, and this step added a universal primer site and UMIs. TCRdb used MiXCR to reprocess the 5' RACE reads, holding one entry per CDR3 protein. This sample has approximately 160,000 distinct CDR3 sequences; over 7% occur once, and the top ten carry around 40%. Specimen: CD8+ T cells sorted from PBMCs, collected 45 days after the yellow fever booster vaccination. This receptor was taken from a man aged 18 to 29 who received the YFV17D yellow fever vaccine.

The CDR3 loop reads CASSHDPGPYNEQFF. The CDR3 DNA reads as TGCGCCAGCAGCCATGATCCGGGCCCTTACAATGAGCAGTTCTTC. The V and J genes are TRBV4-1 and TRBJ2-1; D unclear. The germline gives CDR1 MGHRA, CDR2 YSYEKL. V was cut by 3 bases and J by 4 bases, with 13 bases left in between. The CDR3 contains 15 residues.